This T cell receptor (beta chain) is drawn from a study of breast tumors, draining lymph nodes, adjacent tissues (dated by TCRdb to between 2015 and 2016). With respect to the entire study: Breast cancer patients provided tumor, adjacent nontumor tissue and axillary lymph nodes, and the study compared the TCR beta repertoires across these three sources. The study aimed to assess the relationships and possible T-cell exchange between tumor, surrounding tissue and draining lymph node repertoires in human breast cancer. On the study overall, not on this receptor specifically: A scenario in which most tumor T cells derive from the lymph node and then expand within tumor tissue was judged to be consistent with the data. Tumor T-cell repertoires showed less diversity than lymph node repertoires and more diversity than nontumor tissue repertoires, and tumor T-cell repertoires showed preferential V and J gene usage. In luminal-like breast cancer, tumor and nontumor tissue repertoires resembled each other significantly more than in basal-like breast cancer. The study presented the conclusion that tumor T cells originate in lymph nodes as consistent with a hypothesis, not as something directly demonstrated.

Points on this clonotype: The clone's antigen remains unknown. Per-base quality was not reported, and no clone a single base away is much larger than it.

Sequenced using an Illumina HiSeq 2000. Multiplex PCR amplification was used to generate the TCR beta chain libraries. High-throughput sequencing was used to analyze the amplified TCR beta chain products. TCRdb cleaned the public reads at Q25 with fastp, built clones with MiXCR and kept in-frame beta chains. Identical CDR3 proteins give one entry, which carries the most common genes and DNA. Present in this sample are around 8,200 distinct CDR3 sequences, about 70% of which were seen just once. The ten top clones hold roughly 39% of the sample. V lost 7 bases and J lost 2 bases; the stretch between them is 10 bases long. Inclusive of the bounding cysteine and phenylalanine, the CDR3 is 13 residues long. Only the CDR3 portion is preserved as DNA: 39 bases, with reading frame beginning at the first base. Via the germline V gene, CDR1 is MNHNS and CDR2 SASEGT. The adjacent samples were made up of nontumor breast tissue around the tumor.

The V and J genes are TRBV6-1 and TRBJ2-3; possibly the D gene is TRBD1, per 5 matching bases. The TCR comes from a female donor with breast cancer. Some clones in this sample may be carry-over from other donors' samples. Material: tumor-adjacent breast tissue. The CDR3 is CASTRTSTDTQYF. The bases are TGTGCCAGCACAAGGACATCCACAGATACGCAGTATTTT.